This entry lists 27 T cell receptor beta chains sequenced from one sample in a study of T cell changes during pregnancy in multiple sclerosis. This table comes from immunoSEQ multiplex PCR, and its TCRdb copy is limited to in-frame clones, with some not included. The sample contains around 34,000 clones, 90% of which appear only once. Source: CD8+ T cells from peripheral blood mononuclear cells, taken before pregnancy. These receptors were obtained from a female donor with multiple sclerosis, enrolled in a pregnancy study.

This chain joins TRBV7-9 and TRBJ2-1; D is unresolved. The CDR3 sequence is 16 residues long. V dropped 4 bases and J dropped 0 bases, with 13 bases sitting between them. Germline values: CDR1 SEHNR, CDR2 FQNEAQ (reference sequence). CDR3 nucleotides: TGTGCCAGCAGCTCTCTCGTCAATAGCTCCTACAATGAGCAGTTCTTC. This gives the protein CASSSLVNSSYNEQFF.

The V gene is TRBV5-1, the J gene TRBJ2-3, with TRBD2 identical over 11 bases. The V segment lost 4 bases and the J segment 1 base; nucleotides outside the gene matches: 8. This CDR3 contains 17 residues. Germline V CDR1 and CDR2: SGHRS, YFSETQ. The CDR3 is CASSTGTSGSGTDTQYF. CDR3 coding DNA: TGCGCCAGCAGCACGGGGACTAGCGGATCGGGCACAGATACGCAGTATTTT.

The chain employs TRBV5-4 and TRBJ2-1, with D uncertain. The CDR3 has 14 residues. The germline V gene encodes CDR1 SGHNT and CDR2 YYREEE (reference sequence). Trimming pared 1 base from V and 1 base from J, leaving 6 bases between. The CDR3 DNA follows: TGTGCCAGCAGCTTGTCTCTATCCTACAATGAGCAGTTCTTC. It translates to CASSLSLSYNEQFF. Based on the CDR3 plus reference TRBV5-4 and TRBJ2-1, the full variable domain is ETGVTQSPTHLIKTRGQQVTLRCSSQSGHNTVSWYQQALGQGPQFIFQYYREEENGRGNFPPRFSGLQFPNYSSELNVNALELDDSALYLCASSLSLSYNEQFFGPGTRLTVL.

This clone came up once. This chain joins TRBV5-1 and TRBJ2-3; D gene uncertain. CDR3 size: 14 residues. Trimming shortened V by 4 bases and J by 2 bases, and 11 bases separated the two germline ends. Germline CDR1 and CDR2: SGHRS and YFSETQ. CDR3 bases: TGCGCCAGCAGCCCTATGATCAACACAGATACGCAGTATTTT. Translated: CASSPMINTDTQYF.

The rearrangement links TRBV27 to TRBJ2-7; 7 nucleotides match TRBD2. The germline gives CDR1 MNHEY, CDR2 SMNVEV (reference sequence). The CDR3 totals 14 residues. With 3 bases clipped from V and 6 bases from J, the junction kept 8 bases outside the gene matches. This chain's CDR3 is CASSLAGTTGEQYF. CDR3 bases: TGTGCCAGCAGTTTGGCTGGGACTACCGGCGAGCAGTACTTC.

The V gene is TRBV14, the J gene TRBJ1-1; D unresolved. V dropped 4 bases and J dropped 6 bases, with 18 bases sitting between them. Germline CDR1 SGHDN, CDR2 FVKESK. The length of the CDR3 is 15 residues. This CDR3 is CASSPRKARRAEAFF. CDR3 nucleotide sequence: TGTGCCAGCAGCCCTAGGAAAGCGAGACGGGCTGAAGCTTTCTTT.

The rearrangement links TRBV10-1 to TRBJ2-1; no definite D call. CDR1 is WNHNN, CDR2 SYGVQD, per germline (reference sequence). This CDR3 has 11 residues. The V gene lost 10 bases and the J gene lost 5 bases, with 9 bases spanning the gap. The CDR3 DNA is TGCGCCACTCCTATGCACAATGAGCAGTTCTTC. Protein: CATPMHNEQFF.

J is TRBJ1-3 and V is TRBV4-3; a possible D gene is TRBD1 (5 bases). Per the germline V gene, CDR1 is LGHNA and CDR2 is YSLEER. With 2 bases removed from V and 0 bases from J, the gap between germline ends came to 11 bases. CDR3 length: 16 amino acids. CDR3 DNA: TGCGCCAGCAGCCAATTCAGGGTGAGCTCTGGAAACACCATATATTTT. It yields the protein CASSQFRVSSGNTIYF.

The chain couples TRBV19 to TRBJ1-1; no definite D call. The CDR3 runs 12 residues. Germline V gives CDR1 LNHDA, CDR2 SQIVND (reference sequence). The CDR3 here is CRSGFGWTEAFF. The DNA for the CDR3 is TGTCGATCGGGGTTCGGATGGACTGAAGCTTTCTTT. The variable domain in full, with the rest retrieved from reference TRBV19 and TRBJ1-1, is DGGITQSPKYLFRKEGQNVTLSCEQNLNHDAMYWYRQDPGQGLRLIYYSQIVNDFQKGDIAEGYSVSREKKESFPLTVTSAQKNPTAFYLCRSGFGWTEAFFGQGTRLTVV.

The chain is built from TRBV9 and TRBJ2-3; D is perhaps TRBD1 (5 bases). Germline V gene sequence: CDR1 SGDLS, CDR2 YYNGEE. The CDR3 length is 14 residues. V lost 0 bases and J 4 bases, leaving 9 bases between the germline ends. CDR3 region: CASSVGTPADTQYF. The CDR3 coding sequence is TGTGCCAGCAGCGTAGGGACACCCGCAGATACGCAGTATTTT.

This rearrangement joins TRBV19 to TRBJ1-5; D perhaps matches TRBD1 (5 bases). V lost 5 bases and J 3 bases, leaving 11 bases between the germline ends. The CDR3 is 14 amino acids. Per the germline V gene, CDR1 is LNHDA and CDR2 is SQIVND (reference sequence). CDR3 sequence reads: CASSADRINQPQHF. CDR3 bases: TGTGCCAGTAGTGCAGACAGAATCAATCAGCCCCAGCATTTT.

The V and J genes are TRBV27 and TRBJ2-1, with D possibly matching TRBD1 (5 bases). From germline, CDR1 is MNHEY and CDR2 SMNVEV (reference sequence). This CDR3 has 15 residues. The germline V and J ends were trimmed by 3 bases and 0 bases, with 9 bases remaining between them. For the CDR3, the DNA is TGTGCCAGCAGTTTGGCGACAGCCTCCTACAATGAGCAGTTCTTC. Translating it yields CASSLATASYNEQFF.

In this sample, this clone turned up a few times. J is TRBJ1-1 and V is TRBV16; D remains ambiguous. Germline V CDR1 and CDR2: KGHSY, FQNENV. The CDR3 is 13 amino acids. Trimming removed 0 bases from V and 5 bases from J, with 7 bases in between. CDR3 loop: CASSQSMSTEAFF. CDR3 DNA sequence: TGTGCCAGCAGCCAATCAATGAGTACTGAAGCTTTCTTT. Together with reference TRBV16 and TRBJ1-1, the CDR3 gives the full variable domain: GEEVAQTPKHLVRGEGQKAKLYCAPIKGHSYVFWYQQVLKNEFKFLISFQNENVFDETGMPKERFSAKCLPNSPCSLEIQATKLEDSAVYFCASSQSMSTEAFFGQGTRLTVV.

V is TRBV7-6 and J is TRBJ2-2, with D unclear. Trimming stripped 5 bases from V and 4 bases from J, with 11 bases between. Germline lookup yields CDR1 SGHVS and CDR2 FNYEAQ. The CDR3 sequence is 14 residues long. CDR3: CASSHAIGTGELFF. The CDR3 nucleotides are TGTGCCAGCAGCCACGCTATTGGCACCGGGGAGCTGTTTTTT.

The J gene is TRBJ1-6, the V gene TRBV4-3, with 9 bases matching TRBD1. The germline V gene encodes CDR1 LGHNA and CDR2 YSLEER. The V and J ends lost 0 bases and 5 bases, in that order; junction bases with no gene match: 2. The CDR3 totals 16 residues. CDR3 residues: CASSQETGGHNSPLHF. CDR3 sequence (DNA): TGCGCCAGCAGCCAAGAGACAGGGGGACATAATTCACCCCTCCACTTT.

The chain recombines TRBV7-8 with TRBJ2-7; 8 bases map to TRBD1. V trimming: 3 bases; J trimming: 3 bases; junction bases outside the gene matches: 13. The germline V gene has CDR1 SGHVS and CDR2 FQNEAQ. This CDR3 region has 17 residues. CDR3 nucleotides: TGTGCCAGCAGCTTCGCTTCCCTTACGGGACAGGACTACGAGCAGTACTTC. It translates to CASSFASLTGQDYEQYF.

The genes are TRBV19 and TRBJ1-2; 10 bases are a match to TRBD1. V was clipped by 4 bases and J by 4 bases; unmatched bases: 3. Germline V gene data show CDR1 as LNHDA and CDR2 as SQIVND (reference sequence). The CDR3 length is 14 residues. The CDR3 sequence is CASSTRTGGYGYTF. As DNA, the CDR3 is TGTGCCAGTAGTACCCGGACAGGGGGCTATGGCTACACCTTC.

This clone was detected once. The chain carries TRBV11-3 and TRBJ2-1, with TRBD2 matching 7 bases. CDR1 SGHNT and CDR2 YENEEA come from the germline V gene. V gave up 0 bases and J gave up 8 bases; unmatched junction bases: 7. The CDR3 runs 15 residues. CDR3 loop: CASSLEGRGRDEQFF. CDR3 in DNA: TGTGCCAGCAGCTTAGAGGGAAGAGGGAGGGATGAGCAGTTCTTC.

J is TRBJ1-1 and V is TRBV9; D remains unclear. The CDR3 extends over 13 amino acids. The germline V gene has CDR1 SGDLS and CDR2 YYNGEE. Between the trimmed V and J ends, which lost 4 bases and 7 bases, there was a span of 14 bases. The CDR3, as DNA: TGTGCCAGCAGCCCACCCCGCCGGAGTGAAGCTTTCTTT. Its translation: CASSPPRRSEAFF.

The gene calls are TRBV30 and TRBJ2-2; tentative D call: TRBD1 (6 bases). Germline V gives CDR1 GTSNPN, CDR2 SVGIG (reference sequence). The V end was cut by 0 bases, the J end by 4 bases, with 12 bases between. This CDR3 has 15 amino acids. CDR3 coding DNA: TGTGCCTGGAGTGTCGGCCAGGGGAGCACCGGGGAGCTGTTTTTT. Translation gives CAWSVGQGSTGELFF.

The rearrangement uses TRBV4-3 and TRBJ2-1; no definite D call. This CDR3 is built from 14 residues. V lost 0 bases, J lost 7 bases, and 10 bases lay in between. The germline V gene has CDR1 LGHNA and CDR2 YSLEER. In nucleotides, the CDR3 is TGCGCCAGCAGCCAAGAGGTAGTAGATAATGAGCAGTTCTTC. The encoded protein is CASSQEVVDNEQFF.

This chain joins TRBV14 and TRBJ2-7, with TRBD1 matching 10 bases. V gave up 5 bases and J gave up 6 bases; unmatched junction bases: 4. Per the germline V gene, CDR1 is SGHDN and CDR2 is FVKESK. CDR3 size: 13 residues. CDR3: CASSGTGDLEQYF. The CDR3 DNA sequence: TGTGCCAGCAGCGGGACAGGGGACCTCGAGCAGTACTTC.

The J gene is TRBJ2-3, the V gene TRBV7-9, with 11 bases identical to TRBD2. Germline CDR1 SEHNR, CDR2 FQNEAQ (reference sequence). Germline trimming cut 5 bases from V and 3 bases from J; bases unmatched to any gene: 10. The CDR3 consists of 17 residues. The CDR3 spells CASSPLLAGGPTDTQYF. The CDR3 DNA sequence: TGTGCCAGCAGCCCTTTATTAGCGGGAGGGCCTACAGATACGCAGTATTTT.

The chain couples TRBV10-3 to TRBJ1-1; D remains ambiguous. V was shortened by 6 bases and J by 1 base, with 12 bases between the two germline ends. Germline V CDR1 and CDR2: ENHRY, SYGVKD. The CDR3 loop spans 14 amino acids. The CDR3 nucleotides are TGTGCCATCAGGAGGCGATTAGCGAACACTGAAGCTTTCTTT. This translates into CAIRRRLANTEAFF.

The CDR3 spells CASSEIAGGRQETQYF. CDR3 in DNA: TGTGCCAGTAGTGAAATAGCGGGAGGCCGCCAAGAGACCCAGTACTTC. V gene TRBV19 combines with J gene TRBJ2-5; TRBD2 aligns across 10 bases. The germline gives CDR1 LNHDA, CDR2 SQIVND (reference sequence). This CDR3 comprises 16 residues. With 5 bases clipped from V and 1 base from J, the junction kept 7 bases outside the gene matches.

The genes are TRBV29-1 and TRBJ1-2; 7 positions match TRBD1. The germline gives CDR1 SQVTM, CDR2 ANQGSEA. The CDR3 runs to 12 residues. V dropped 5 bases and J dropped 5; count of bases not matched to a gene: 5. The CDR3 here is CSVIGDSYGYTF. The CDR3 region has the DNA TGCAGCGTTATTGGGGACAGTTATGGCTACACCTTC.

The chain joins TRBV9 to TRBJ2-3, with 14 nucleotides matching TRBD2. Germline CDR1 and CDR2: SGDLS and YYNGEE. The CDR3 spans 16 residues. V dropped 4 bases and J dropped 5; count of bases not matched to a gene: 6. CDR3 bases: TGTGCCAGCAGCCCGGGGACTAGCGGGGGTCGAGATACGCAGTATTTT. Its translation is CASSPGTSGGRDTQYF.